This TCR beta chain was recovered during a study of CD4+ T cells in melanoma. Profiled with immunoSEQ multiplex PCR; TCRdb holds only in-frame clones, not every one. The sample shows roughly 12,000 clones, approximately 74% of them seen only once. This clone was observed a few times. V lost 5 bases, J lost 0 bases, and 3 bases stayed unmatched. Germline V gene data show CDR1 as SNHLY and CDR2 as FYNNEI. CDR3 length: 15 amino acids. The sequence was obtained from a human donor with melanoma. Material for sequencing was cells from a culture (not recorded whether cultured in vitro). The V and J genes are TRBV2 and TRBJ2-2; 7 bases are a match to TRBD1. The CDR3 here is CASSRQGANTGELFF. In DNA form, the CDR3 reads TGTGCCAGCAGTCGACAGGGTGCGAACACCGGGGAGCTGTTTTTT.